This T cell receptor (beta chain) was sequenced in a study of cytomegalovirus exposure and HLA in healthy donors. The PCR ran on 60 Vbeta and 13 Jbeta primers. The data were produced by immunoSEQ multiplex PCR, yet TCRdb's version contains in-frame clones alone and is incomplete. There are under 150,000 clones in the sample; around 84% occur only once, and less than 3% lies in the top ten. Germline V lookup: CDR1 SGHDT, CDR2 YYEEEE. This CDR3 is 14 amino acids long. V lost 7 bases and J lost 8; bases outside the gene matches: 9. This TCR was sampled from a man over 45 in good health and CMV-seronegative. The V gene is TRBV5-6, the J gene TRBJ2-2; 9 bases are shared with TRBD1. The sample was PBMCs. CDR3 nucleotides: TGTGCCAGCTGGGGGACAGGGTCTACGGGGGAGCTGTTTTTT. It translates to CASWGTGSTGELFF.